The 23 T cell receptor beta chains listed next were all sequenced from one sample in a study of blood T cell repertoires in COVID-19. Sequenced by immunoSEQ multiplex PCR; TCRdb stores in-frame clones only, minus some. The sample includes roughly 60,000 clones, approximately 82% of them seen just once. The sequenced sample was peripheral blood. The receptors were gathered from a woman aged 55-69 years with acute or convalescent COVID-19.

J is TRBJ1-4 and V is TRBV30; D ambiguous. V gave up 4 bases and J gave up 10 bases, with 10 bases separating them. Germline CDR1 is GTSNPN and CDR2 is SVGIG (reference sequence). The CDR3 totals 11 residues. CDR3 in amino acids: CAWTPGGKLFF. CDR3 nucleotide sequence: TGTGCCTGGACGCCCGGCGGAAAACTGTTTTTT.

J is TRBJ2-1 and V is TRBV5-8; TRBD2 matches 7 bases. Trimming took 9 bases from V and 5 from J; bases not matched to a gene: 17. This CDR3 spans 16 amino acids. The V gene's germline CDR1 is SGHTS and CDR2 YDEGEE. The CDR3 nucleotides read TGTGCCACCCTGGCCAGCGGGACCTCGATCCACAATGAGCAGTTCTTC. Translated: CATLASGTSIHNEQFF.

V gene TRBV3-1 (or the pseudogene TRBV3-2) combines with J gene TRBJ2-7, with TRBD1 identical over 9 bases. CDR1 is LGHDT, CDR2 YNNKEL, per germline (reference sequence). J lost 1 base, V lost 4 bases, and 8 bases had no gene match. The CDR3 runs 16 residues. The DNA of the CDR3 is TGTGCCAGCAGCCGTGGGACAGGGCTTCGGTCCTACGAGCAGTACTTC. Residues: CASSRGTGLRSYEQYF.

This sequence joins TRBV6-1 and TRBJ2-2, with 9 bases identical to TRBD1. CDR3 length equals 14 residues. V lost 5 bases to trimming and J lost 3 bases; unmatched junction nucleotides: 1. The germline CDR1 and CDR2 sequences are MNHNS and SASEGT. DNA for the CDR3: TGTGCCAGCAGTTGGACAGGGGACACCGGGGAGCTGTTTTTT. Translating gives CASSWTGDTGELFF.

This clone was seen only once. The rearrangement joins TRBV3-1 (or the pseudogene TRBV3-2) to TRBJ1-1; 7 nucleotides match TRBD1. The CDR3 covers 14 residues. The J segment lost 3 bases and the V segment lost 6 bases, leaving 7 bases of the junction unmatched. CDR1 and CDR2 (germline): LGHDT, YNNKEL (reference sequence). DNA for the CDR3: TGTGCCAGCAGTCGAAACAGGGGTGACACTGAAGCTTTCTTT. This translates into CASSRNRGDTEAFF.

The chain carries TRBV9 and TRBJ1-1, with 8 bases that match TRBD1. The V gene end was trimmed by 3 bases and the J gene end by 8 bases; junction bases not matched to a gene: 3. CDR1 is SGDLS, CDR2 YYNGEE, per germline. This CDR3 contains 12 residues. DNA for the CDR3: TGTGCCAGCAGCGGCGACAGGGGAGAAGCTTTCTTT. This gives the protein CASSGDRGEAFF. Drawing the rest from reference TRBV9 and TRBJ1-1, the complete variable domain is DSGVTQTPKHLITATGQRVTLRCSPRSGDLSVYWYQQSLDQGLQFLIQYYNGEERAKGNILERFSAQQFPDLHSELNLSSLELGDSALYFCASSGDRGEAFFGQGTRLTVV.

This clone was recorded many times. This chain uses TRBV6-6 with TRBJ1-1; TRBD1 is a possible D gene (6 bases). This CDR3 comprises 14 residues. Germline V CDR1 and CDR2: MNHNY, SVGAGI (reference sequence). V shed 0 bases and J shed 6 bases, with 11 bases lying between them. The CDR3, as DNA: TGTGCCAGCAGTTACTCCTCAGGGGCGGCTGAAGCTTTCTTT. Amino acids: CASSYSSGAAEAFF.

The CDR3 here is CASSRGQGRSDTQYF. CDR3 bases: TGTGCCAGCAGCCGCGGACAGGGGAGATCCGATACGCAGTATTTT. The rearrangement joins TRBV7-9 to TRBJ2-3; 9 nucleotides align to TRBD1. J gave up 6 bases and V 5 bases, and 9 bases lay outside the gene matches. Germline V gene sequence: CDR1 SEHNR, CDR2 FQNEAQ (reference sequence). The CDR3 extends over 15 amino acids.

The V and J genes are TRBV5-1 and TRBJ1-1; TRBD1 is a possible D gene (5 bases). Trimming left V 0 bases short and J 5 bases short, with 14 bases between. The CDR3 extends over 15 amino acids. Germline assignment: CDR1 SGHRS and CDR2 YFSETQ. The CDR3 nucleotides read TGCGCCAGCAGCTTGGCCAGCCGGGGGACTACTGAAGCTTTCTTT. Its protein product is CASSLASRGTTEAFF.

The V and J genes are TRBV6-1 and TRBJ2-7; a weak D match, TRBD1 (6 bases). CDR3 length equals 15 residues. Germline V CDR1 and CDR2: MNHNS, SASEGT. Trimming shortened V by 3 bases and J by 6 bases, and 18 bases separated the two germline ends. The DNA of the CDR3 is TGTGCCAGCAGTGACCCTCACAGGGCAGATATCGAGCAGTACTTC. Protein sequence: CASSDPHRADIEQYF.

There are a few counts of this clone. This chain connects TRBV19 to TRBJ1-6, with TRBD1 matching 7 bases. V lost 6 bases to trimming and J lost 9 bases; unmatched junction nucleotides: 8. Germline CDR1 reads LNHDA; CDR2 reads SQIVND (reference sequence). The CDR3 spans 14 residues. Written as DNA, the CDR3 is TGTGCCAGTAGGGACCAGGGGGGTGGTTCACCCCTCCACTTT. It yields the protein CASRDQGGGSPLHF. The whole variable domain, filled in from reference TRBV19 and TRBJ1-6, reads DGGITQSPKYLFRKEGQNVTLSCEQNLNHDAMYWYRQDPGQGLRLIYYSQIVNDFQKGDIAEGYSVSREKKESFPLTVTSAQKNPTAFYLCASRDQGGGSPLHFGNGTRLTVT.

This clone was detected only a few times. V usage is TRBV27 and J usage is TRBJ1-3; 7 bases fit TRBD1. The germline V gene encodes CDR1 MNHEY and CDR2 SMNVEV (reference sequence). The CDR3 runs to 14 residues. V gave up 7 bases and J gave up 7 bases; unmatched junction bases: 10. The CDR3 sequence is CASTPQGTHNTIYF. The CDR3 DNA reads as TGTGCCAGCACCCCACAGGGGACACACAACACCATATATTTT.

The chain uses TRBV5-4 and TRBJ1-4, with 7 positions matching TRBD1. This CDR3 has 12 residues. J lost 12 bases, V lost 4 bases, and 6 bases had no gene match. The V gene's germline CDR1 is SGHNT and CDR2 YYREEE (reference sequence). CDR3 in DNA: TGTGCCAGCAGCCTTGGAGACAGGGAACTGTTTTTT. Encoded protein: CASSLGDRELFF.

The chain employs TRBV25-1 and TRBJ2-6, with D possibly being TRBD1 (6 bases). Trimming pared 2 bases from V and 4 bases from J, leaving 12 bases between. The CDR3 contains 16 residues. Looked up from germline, CDR1 is MGHDK and CDR2 is SYGVNS. This CDR3 reads CASSEETGFGANVLTF. The CDR3 DNA sequence: TGTGCCAGCAGTGAAGAAACAGGGTTCGGGGCCAACGTCCTGACTTTC.

The rearrangement uses TRBV5-4 and TRBJ1-1; 9 nucleotides align to TRBD1. V shed 1 base, J shed 4 bases, and the junction held 8 bases outside the gene matches. The CDR3 is 16 amino acids. Per the germline V gene, CDR1 is SGHNT and CDR2 is YYREEE (reference sequence). CDR3 bases: TGTGCCAGCAGCTTGACCGGGACAGGGTCGGGCACTGAAGCTTTCTTT. This encodes CASSLTGTGSGTEAFF.

This chain's CDR3 is CASSRAGVYEQYF. DNA of the CDR3: TGTGCCAGCAGTCGGGCGGGGGTCTACGAGCAGTACTTC. The chain links TRBV2 to TRBJ2-7; 7 bases are a match to TRBD2. Trimming at V came to 5 bases and at J to 3 bases, leaving 4 bases not matched to a gene. Per the germline V gene, CDR1 is SNHLY and CDR2 is FYNNEI. This CDR3 contains 13 residues.

The chain carries TRBV10-3 and TRBJ2-2; TRBD1 matches 9 bases. Germline trimming cut 4 bases from V and 3 bases from J; bases unmatched to any gene: 3. The CDR3 is 15 amino acids. Germline lookup yields CDR1 ENHRY and CDR2 SYGVKD. The CDR3 loop reads CAISGGTGYTGELFF. CDR3 nucleotide sequence: TGTGCCATCAGTGGGGGGACAGGGTACACCGGGGAGCTGTTTTTT.

This chain uses TRBV7-8 with TRBJ1-2; tentatively, D is TRBD1 (6 bases). Germline V gene sequence: CDR1 SGHVS, CDR2 FQNEAQ. Trimming stripped 3 bases from V and 4 bases from J, with 9 bases between. The CDR3 has 13 residues. CDR3 protein: CASSLTGFYGYTF. CDR3 nucleotides: TGTGCCAGCAGCTTGACAGGTTTCTATGGCTACACCTTC.

This clone has just one count. The chain uses TRBV3-1 (or the pseudogene TRBV3-2) and TRBJ1-3; D not certain. The germline gives CDR1 LGHDT, CDR2 YNNKEL (reference sequence). V lost 0 bases and J lost 4, with 13 bases in between. The CDR3 has 16 amino acids. In DNA, the CDR3 is TGTGCCAGCAGCCAAGAACCGCGAATGCTGGGAAACACCATATATTTT. It codes for CASSQEPRMLGNTIYF.

Only a few counts were recorded for this clone. The gene calls are TRBV2 and TRBJ2-1; TRBD1 aligns across 7 bases. V lost 10 bases and J lost 4; bases outside the gene matches: 7. This CDR3 is built from 13 residues. Germline assignment: CDR1 SNHLY and CDR2 FYNNEI. CDR3 sequence (DNA): TGTGCCACCGGGACAGACCATTACAATGAGCAGTTCTTC. This translates into CATGTDHYNEQFF. The full variable domain, in which reference TRBV2 and TRBJ2-1 provide the parts outside the CDR3, is EPEVTQTPSHQVTQMGQEVILRCVPISNHLYFYWYRQILGQKVEFLVSFYNNEISEKSEIFDDQFSVERPDGSNFTLKIRSTKLEDSAMYFCATGTDHYNEQFFGPGTRLTVL.

The V call is TRBV5-1, the J call TRBJ2-7; D remains unclear. From germline, CDR1 is SGHRS and CDR2 YFSETQ. V lost 3 bases and J 7 bases, leaving 8 bases between the germline ends. This CDR3 contains 11 residues. CDR3 amino acids: CASSSRREQYF. In DNA form, the CDR3 reads TGCGCCAGCAGCTCCCGTCGGGAGCAGTACTTC.

V and J are TRBV19 and TRBJ1-5; TRBD1 agrees at 10 bases. The J segment lost 2 bases and the V segment lost 4 bases, leaving 2 bases of the junction unmatched. The CDR3 contains 15 residues. CDR1 and CDR2 (germline): LNHDA, SQIVND (reference sequence). The CDR3 bases are TGTGCCAGTAGTACCGGGACAGGGGGCAATCAGCCCCAGCATTTT. Translation gives CASSTGTGGNQPQHF. The full variable domain, rest sourced from reference TRBV19 and TRBJ1-5, is DGGITQSPKYLFRKEGQNVTLSCEQNLNHDAMYWYRQDPGQGLRLIYYSQIVNDFQKGDIAEGYSVSREKKESFPLTVTSAQKNPTAFYLCASSTGTGGNQPQHFGDGTRLSIL.

The J gene is TRBJ2-7, the V gene TRBV5-1; 9 nucleotides align to TRBD1. The CDR3 length is 14 residues. J was trimmed by 5 bases and V by 3 bases; bases with no gene match: 6. Germline assignment: CDR1 SGHRS and CDR2 YFSETQ. The CDR3 coding sequence is TGCGCCAGCAGCTCCGGACAGGGGTTGAACGAGCAGTACTTC. Translation: CASSSGQGLNEQYF.